The sequence of this TCR beta chain was determined in a study of T cell responses to AZD1222 COVID-19 vaccine. Study observations and caveats: Across the whole spike, CD4 TCRs peaked at regions 160-218 and 743-854. Spike-specific TCR breadth and depth rose after two AZD1222 doses. Nearly half of unique spike-specific TCRs reportedly avoided B.1.351 and B.1.1.7 mutated regions.

Measured with immunoSEQ multiplex PCR; TCRdb has only the in-frame clones, and not every one. The sample holds tens of thousands of clones, 65% to 85% seen once. Deletions cut 4 bases from V and 7 bases from J, with 22 bases between. The CDR3 runs 17 residues. Looked up from germline, CDR1 is LGHNA and CDR2 is YSLEER. A note on this clone: Its cognate antigen is unknown.

This clonotype originated in an adult in good health. This material consisted of peripheral blood, taken on day 0 of AZD1222 vaccination. The chain uses TRBV4-3 and TRBJ1-4; a weak D match, TRBD1 (5 bases). Here the CDR3 DNA reads TGCGCCAGCAGCCTAATGAGGGACGCGCGCTTGGGTGAAAAACTGTTTTTT. It translates to CASSLMRDARLGEKLFF.